The 14 T cell receptor beta chains listed next were all sequenced from one sample in a study of cytomegalovirus exposure and HLA in healthy donors. Primers included in the PCR were 60 Vbeta and 13 Jbeta primers. Clones were sequenced by immunoSEQ multiplex PCR, and TCRdb holds only the in-frame ones, with some missing. Among roughly 150,000 clones listed, roughly 9.8% were seen once. Sequencing was carried out using PBMCs. These receptors all come from a man in his fifties or sixties in good health and CMV-seronegative.

This clone was counted a few times. The chain is built from TRBV5-1 and TRBJ2-7, with 7 bases matching TRBD2. Losses at the gene ends were 0 bases for V and 5 bases for J; bases not matched to a gene: 11. The CDR3 contains 16 residues. The germline V gene encodes CDR1 SGHRS and CDR2 YFSETQ. CDR3 amino acids: CASSLAGGRAGHEQYF. In DNA form, the CDR3 reads TGCGCCAGCAGCTTGGCCGGGGGGAGGGCTGGCCACGAGCAGTACTTC.

The V call is TRBV9, the J call TRBJ2-7; D not resolved. Per germline, CDR1 SGDLS and CDR2 YYNGEE. The CDR3 length is 16 residues. V lost 3 bases and J lost 0, with 16 bases in between. This chain's CDR3 is CASSARLPTGSYEQYF. The DNA for the CDR3 is TGTGCCAGCAGCGCTCGTCTCCCCACCGGCTCCTACGAGCAGTACTTC.

The chain joins TRBV5-1 to TRBJ2-5; 7 bases are shared with TRBD2. The CDR3 runs 15 residues. Germline CDR1 and CDR2: SGHRS and YFSETQ. V was pared by 2 bases and J by 4 bases, with 8 bases of the junction left unmatched. CDR3 region: CASSFSGTTRETQYF. DNA for the CDR3: TGCGCCAGCAGCTTCTCAGGGACTACTCGAGAGACCCAGTACTTC.

This clone has only one observation. The gene calls are TRBV2 and TRBJ2-1; TRBD1 is a possible D gene (10 bases). The germline V gene encodes CDR1 SNHLY and CDR2 FYNNEI. The CDR3 covers 18 residues. V lost 9 bases, J lost 7 bases, and 31 bases lay in between. This CDR3 is CASKVGQGRSAGGNEQFF. For the CDR3, the DNA is TGTGCCAGTAAAGTGGGACAGGGGAGGTCGGCGGGAGGGAATGAGCAGTTCTTC. Looking up the rest from reference TRBV2 and TRBJ2-1 gives the full variable domain: EPEVTQTPSHQVTQMGQEVILRCVPISNHLYFYWYRQILGQKVEFLVSFYNNEISEKSEIFDDQFSVERPDGSNFTLKIRSTKLEDSAMYFCASKVGQGRSAGGNEQFFGPGTRLTVL.

J is TRBJ2-3 and V is TRBV11-3; a weak D match, TRBD1 (6 bases). Germline-derived CDR1 and CDR2 are SGHNT and YENEEA. The CDR3 extends over 14 amino acids. Trimming took 2 bases from V and 3 from J, leaving 9 bases between them. The CDR3 reads CASSLNRATDTQYF. Here the CDR3 DNA reads TGTGCCAGCAGCTTAAACAGGGCGACAGATACGCAGTATTTT.

The chain carries TRBV27 and TRBJ2-3, with D maybe TRBD2 (6 bases). From germline, CDR1 is MNHEY and CDR2 SMNVEV (reference sequence). This CDR3 has 16 amino acids. The V end lost 5 bases, the J end lost 2 bases, and 17 bases lay between the germline ends. The CDR3 nucleotides are TGTGCCAGCAGTCCGGGGCTAGCGAGGCCCACAGATACGCAGTATTTT. This translates into CASSPGLARPTDTQYF.

This clone turned up a few times. CDR3 loop: CASSAGQAPYEQYF. The CDR3 DNA follows: TGTGCCAGCAGCGCCGGACAGGCCCCCTACGAGCAGTACTTC. V gene TRBV5-4 combines with J gene TRBJ2-7; TRBD1 aligns across 7 bases. With 4 bases clipped from V and 2 bases from J, the junction kept 6 bases outside the gene matches. Germline lookup yields CDR1 SGHNT and CDR2 YYREEE (reference sequence). The CDR3 has 14 amino acids.

This rearrangement joins TRBV6-4 to TRBJ2-1, with 7 bases that match TRBD2. Trimming at V came to 4 bases and at J to 5 bases, leaving 14 bases not matched to a gene. The CDR3 has 17 amino acids. Germline V gene sequence: CDR1 MRHNA, CDR2 SNTAGT. Written as DNA, the CDR3 is TGTGCCAGCAGTGCCCCACGGTCCGGGGGGAGGAACAATGAGCAGTTCTTC. Translated, it gives CASSAPRSGGRNNEQFF.

J is TRBJ2-7 and V is TRBV6-6, with 8 bases identical to TRBD1. V lost 5 bases and J lost 3; bases outside the gene matches: 6. The germline V gene has CDR1 MNHNY and CDR2 SVGAGI (reference sequence). The CDR3 is 14 amino acids. CDR3 DNA sequence: TGTGCCAGCAGTCCAGGGGGCTTCGGCTACGAGCAGTACTTC. This gives the protein CASSPGGFGYEQYF.

This clone showed up just a few times. The chain employs TRBV19 and TRBJ1-4; D is undetermined. The germline CDR1 and CDR2 sequences are LNHDA and SQIVND (reference sequence). The CDR3 length is 13 residues. V was clipped by 7 bases and J by 2 bases, with 8 bases between them. The DNA for the CDR3 is TGTGCCAGTACCCGGTCCACTAATGAAAAACTGTTTTTT. It specifies CASTRSTNEKLFF.

This clone was recorded a few times. The chain links TRBV9 to TRBJ1-5; D might be TRBD1 (6 bases). The germline CDR1 and CDR2 sequences are SGDLS and YYNGEE. The CDR3 consists of 14 residues. Trimming cost V 4 bases and J 5 bases, with 13 bases left between them. DNA for the CDR3: TGTGCCAGCAGCCCCCCGGGACAAGATCAGCCCCAGCATTTT. Amino acid sequence: CASSPPGQDQPQHF.

This clone was observed a few times. The CDR3 reads CASSTLPGQGSMNTEAFF. The CDR3 DNA follows: TGCGCCAGCAGCACACTACCGGGACAGGGGTCCATGAACACTGAAGCTTTCTTT. The chain is built from TRBV5-1 and TRBJ1-1; 10 bases line up with TRBD1. Germline-derived CDR1 and CDR2 are SGHRS and YFSETQ. CDR3 length equals 18 residues. After removal of 4 bases from V and 0 bases from J, the junction contained 12 bases not matched to a gene.

The V gene is TRBV15, the J gene TRBJ2-5; D possibly corresponds to TRBD1 (5 bases). CDR3 length: 15 residues. Germline CDR1 and CDR2: LNHNV and YYDKDF (reference sequence). The germline V and J ends were trimmed by 0 bases and 8 bases, with 16 bases remaining between them. CDR3 DNA sequence: TGTGCCACCAGCAGAGATCGGTCAGGGTCGAGAACCCAGTACTTC. This encodes CATSRDRSGSRTQYF.

The chain has TRBV27 and TRBJ1-2, with D perhaps matching TRBD1 (5 bases). Germline V gene lookup returns CDR1 MNHEY and CDR2 SMNVEV (reference sequence). V lost 6 bases to trimming and J lost 8 bases, with 25 bases between them. The CDR3 consists of 16 residues. Written as DNA, the CDR3 is TGTGCCAGCAGCAAACAAACGGAGGGACTCAAACGGGGCTACACCTTC. It codes for CASSKQTEGLKRGYTF.